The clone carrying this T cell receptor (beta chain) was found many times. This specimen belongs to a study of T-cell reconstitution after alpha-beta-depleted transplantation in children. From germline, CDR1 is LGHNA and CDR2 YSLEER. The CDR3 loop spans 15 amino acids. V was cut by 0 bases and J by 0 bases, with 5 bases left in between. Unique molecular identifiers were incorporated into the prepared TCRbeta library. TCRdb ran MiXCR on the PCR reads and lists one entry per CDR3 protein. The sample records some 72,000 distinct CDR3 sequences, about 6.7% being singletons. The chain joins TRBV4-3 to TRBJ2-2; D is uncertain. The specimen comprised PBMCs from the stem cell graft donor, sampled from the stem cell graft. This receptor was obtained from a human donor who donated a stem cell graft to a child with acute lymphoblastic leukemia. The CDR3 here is CASSQDPANTGELFF. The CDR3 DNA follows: TGCGCCAGCAGCCAAGATCCCGCGAACACCGGGGAGCTGTTTTTT.